This T cell receptor (beta chain) was found in a study of T-cell memory formation after mild COVID-19 (dated by TCRdb to about 2021). At the level of the whole study: TCR sequence clusters from the two donors were found to be largely donor specific. In a couple of donors, T-cell clones that expanded and contracted after mild COVID-19 were tracked by sequencing TCRalpha and TCRbeta repertoires over time. The cohort comprised two young, previously healthy adult volunteers, one female and one male. Summary of the overall study and its limitations: The study included only a couple of mild cases, and larger cohorts that include severe cases with pre-infection samples were judged to be necessary. Contracting CD4+ clones were found mainly in CM and EM memory subsets, while CD8+ clones were enriched in EMRA. Clones contracting from day 15 to 85 had balanced CD4/CD8 phenotypes, while a second wave expanding from day 15 to 37 was biased towards CD4+. The detection of some responding clones in pre-infection memory suggests that pre-existing cross-reactive memory T cells joined the SARS-CoV-2 response. Whether the second-wave clones peaking on day 37 were SARS-CoV-2 specific was not confirmed.

Ficoll-Paque density gradient centrifugation was used to isolate PBMCs. Sequencing instrument: Illumina NovaSeq 6000. TCRalpha and TCRbeta cDNA libraries were constructed by 5'RACE with constant-segment primers, with sample barcodes and unique molecular identifiers being introduced. RNA was extracted from every sample with Trizol reagent. The libraries were amplified in two PCR steps, and the second step added a second sample barcode and Illumina TruSeq adapters. Sequencing of the libraries was done on an Illumina NovaSeq, producing 2 x 150 bp paired-end reads. In the paper's pipeline: Reads were demultiplexed and collapsed into UMI-guided consensus sequences with migec v1.2.7. Using mixcr v2.1.11, UMI consensuses were aligned to TRA and TRB V and J templates and then assembled into clonotypes. A clonotype was counted as expanded or contracted only if both edgeR and NoisET called the change significant, with noise models trained on biological replicates. For edgeR calls, a false discovery rate-adjusted p below 0.01 and a log2 fold-change threshold of 1 were applied. As an exploratory analysis of dynamics, PCA with hierarchical clustering was applied to max-normalized trajectories of the 1000 most abundant clonotypes. Separately sequenced CD4+ and CD8+ repertoires were used to assign the CD4 or CD8 phenotype of responding clones. TCRdb's own reprocessing of the public reads used fastp at Q25 and MiXCR and kept productive beta chains. Under each unique CDR3 protein, matching rows form one entry showing the most common genes and DNA. Here the V and J calls rest on TCRdb's processing, not on the authors' analysis. Present in this sample are nearly 350,000 distinct CDR3 sequences, 10% to 15% of which were seen just once. Together, the top ten hold about 21% of the sample.

This clonotype was seen only once. It lacks a known antigen. No much larger clonotype is one base removed from it; base qualities were not supplied. A lone read gives weak evidence. Germline trimming: 4 bases from V, 4 bases from J; junction bases outside gene matches: 2. Based on the germline V gene, the CDR1 and CDR2 sequences are SQVTM and ANQGSEA. Counted from cysteine to phenylalanine, this CDR3 has 12 amino acids. Kept here is only the CDR3 DNA, which spans 36 bases and is read in frame from base 1. The chain is encoded by TRBV29-1 joined to TRBJ2-3, with 7 bases aligning to TRBD1. The specimen was PBMCs or a T cell subset sorted from them (not recorded which). The receptor was isolated from a man in his late teens or twenties who had mild COVID-19 (a few samples of this study predate the infection). The sample titles of this study are shuffled in the database, so cell type and time point are left out; the donor was told from shared clones. CDR3 reads: CSVVDRADTQYF. The nucleotide sequence is given as TGCAGCGTTGTCGACAGGGCAGATACGCAGTATTTT.